This is a list of T cell receptor beta chains from one sample in a study of T cell responses to AZD1222 COVID-19 vaccine. Profiling relied on immunoSEQ multiplex PCR, and the TCRdb table lists in-frame clones only, not all of them. The sample includes 100,000 to 110,000 clones, 80% to 90% seen only once; the top ten take less than 20%. The sequences come from peripheral blood, collected on day 0 of AZD1222 vaccination. All receptors derive from an adult in good health. CDR3s include the opening cysteine and the closing phenylalanine or tryptophan. D genes are given only for firm matches. For some rows the clone size is stated as once, few or many, or as a class when expanded; others skip it.

abundance,d_gene,len,j_gene,v_gene,CDR3aa,CDR3nt
-,-,14,TRBJ1-2,TRBV29-1,CSVGYTGLHYGYTF,TGCAGCGTGGGGTACACAGGGCTGCACTATGGCTACACCTTC
once,-,16,TRBJ2-3,TRBV5-1,CASSLGRLVSTDTQYF,TGCGCCAGCAGCTTGGGTCGGCTTGTCAGCACAGATACGCAGTATTTT
-,-,13,TRBJ2-2,TRBV4-1,CASSQDITGELFF,TGCGCCAGCAGCCAAGACATAACCGGGGAGCTGTTTTTT
-,TRBD2,15,TRBJ2-7,TRBV5-6,CASSSSGIHTYEQYF,TGTGCCAGCAGTTCTAGCGGTATCCACACCTACGAGCAGTACTTC
-,TRBD1,13,TRBJ1-2,TRBV6-5,CASSKGQLDGYTF,TGTGCCAGCAGTAAGGGACAGTTAGATGGCTACACCTTC
-,-,13,TRBJ2-3,TRBV5-1,CASSVDSTDTQYF,TGCGCCAGCAGCGTGGACTCCACAGATACGCAGTATTTT
-,-,12,TRBJ1-5,TRBV2,CASSGPMGAQHF,TGTGCCAGCAGTGGTCCAATGGGAGCCCAGCATTTT
-,TRBD1,14,TRBJ1-5,TRBV9,CASSAGTGNQPQHF,TGTGCCAGCAGCGCCGGGACAGGGAATCAGCCCCAGCATTTT
-,TRBD2,14,TRBJ2-3,TRBV20-1,CSASSGRLTDTQYF,TGCAGTGCTAGTAGCGGGAGGTTGACAGATACGCAGTATTTT
-,-,13,TRBJ2-7,TRBV18,CASSPSSTYEQYF,TGTGCCAGCTCACCGAGTAGCACCTACGAGCAGTACTTC
-,-,14,TRBJ1-6,TRBV6-5,CASCMGRDYSPLHF,TGTGCCAGCTGCATGGGGAGGGATTATTCACCCCTCCACTTT
-,-,15,TRBJ2-5,TRBV11-2,CASSLRFSVGKTQYF,TGTGCCAGCAGCTTAAGGTTCTCCGTGGGGAAGACCCAGTACTTC
-,-,16,TRBJ2-1,TRBV9,CASSGVRDLSYNEQFF,TGTGCCAGCAGTGGAGTCCGGGATCTGTCCTACAATGAGCAGTTCTTC
-,-,15,TRBJ2-5,TRBV5-5,CASSLGAGVPETQYF,TGTGCCAGCAGCTTGGGGGCAGGGGTCCCAGAGACCCAGTACTTC
-,-,18,TRBJ2-7,TRBV6-2/TRBV6-3,CASSYSSRGTPQTDEQYF,TGTGCCAGCAGTTACTCGAGTAGAGGAACCCCCCAGACGGACGAGCAGTACTTC
few,TRBD1,15,TRBJ2-5,TRBV4-1,CASSPKGQPEETQYF,TGCGCCAGCAGCCCCAAGGGACAGCCAGAGGAGACCCAGTACTTC
-,-,11,TRBJ1-2,TRBV19,CARNPGGGYTF,TGTGCCAGAAACCCGGGGGGTGGCTACACCTTC
-,-,14,TRBJ1-2,TRBV7-9,CASSRDGPNYGYTF,TGTGCCAGCAGCCGGGACGGCCCTAACTATGGCTACACCTTC
-,-,13,TRBJ1-1,TRBV18,CASSGIWNTEAFF,TGTGCCAGCTCAGGGATTTGGAACACTGAAGCTTTCTTT
-,TRBD2,19,TRBJ2-7,TRBV4-1,CASSQSASGTSGVSYEQYF,TGCGCCAGCAGCCAATCAGCCTCCGGGACTAGCGGTGTTTCCTACGAGCAGTACTTC
-,-,13,TRBJ2-7,TRBV20-1,CSASRNRVYEQYF,TGCAGTGCTAGTCGTAACCGGGTCTACGAGCAGTACTTC
-,-,13,TRBJ1-3,TRBV2,CASSGVRGNTIYF,TGTGCCAGCAGTGGGGTCAGGGGAAACACCATATATTTT
-,-,16,TRBJ1-1,TRBV21-1,CASSKHDRRGGTEAFF,TGTGCCAGCAGCAAACATGACCGCCGGGGGGGGACTGAAGCTTTCTTT
-,-,15,TRBJ2-7,TRBV7-2,CASSLATGSPYEQYF,TGTGCCAGCAGCTTAGCAACGGGGAGCCCCTACGAGCAGTACTTC
-,TRBD1,15,TRBJ2-3,TRBV2,CASTTGQGGTDTQYF,TGTGCCAGCACTACGGGACAGGGCGGCACAGATACGCAGTATTTT
-,-,14,TRBJ1-1,TRBV7-9,CASSQDGKNTEAFF,TGTGCCAGCAGCCAGGACGGGAAGAACACTGAAGCTTTCTTT
-,-,13,TRBJ1-2,TRBV7-9,CASSLGADYGYTF,TGTGCCAGCAGCTTGGGGGCAGACTATGGCTACACCTTC
-,-,12,TRBJ1-6,TRBV25-1,CASSHNNSPLHF,TGTGCCAGCAGTCATAATAATTCACCCCTCCACTTT